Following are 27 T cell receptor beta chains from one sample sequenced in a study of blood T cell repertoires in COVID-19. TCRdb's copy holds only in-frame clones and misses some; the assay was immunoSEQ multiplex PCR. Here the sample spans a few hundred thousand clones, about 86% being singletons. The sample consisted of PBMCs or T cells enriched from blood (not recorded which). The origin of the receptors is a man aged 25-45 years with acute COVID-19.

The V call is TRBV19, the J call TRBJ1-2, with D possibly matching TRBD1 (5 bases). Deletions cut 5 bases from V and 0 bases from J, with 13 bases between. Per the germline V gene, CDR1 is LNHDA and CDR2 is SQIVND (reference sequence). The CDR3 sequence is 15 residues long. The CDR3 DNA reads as TGTGCCAGTAGTGGCCCGGGGGGAGCTAACTATGGCTACACCTTC. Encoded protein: CASSGPGGANYGYTF. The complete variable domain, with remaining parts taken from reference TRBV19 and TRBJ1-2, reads DGGITQSPKYLFRKEGQNVTLSCEQNLNHDAMYWYRQDPGQGLRLIYYSQIVNDFQKGDIAEGYSVSREKKESFPLTVTSAQKNPTAFYLCASSGPGGANYGYTFGSGTRLTVV.

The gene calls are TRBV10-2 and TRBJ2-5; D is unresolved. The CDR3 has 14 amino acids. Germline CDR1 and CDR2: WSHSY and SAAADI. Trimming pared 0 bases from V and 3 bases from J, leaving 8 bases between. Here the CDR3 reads CASSESTREETQYF. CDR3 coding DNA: TGCGCCAGCAGTGAGTCGACTCGGGAAGAGACCCAGTACTTC.

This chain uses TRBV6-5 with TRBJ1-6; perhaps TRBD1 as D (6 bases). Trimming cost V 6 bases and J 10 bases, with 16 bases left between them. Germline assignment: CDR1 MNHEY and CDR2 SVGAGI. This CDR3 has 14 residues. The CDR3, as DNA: TGTGCCAGCAGACCGGGACAAGGAAAATCACCCCTCCACTTT. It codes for CASRPGQGKSPLHF.

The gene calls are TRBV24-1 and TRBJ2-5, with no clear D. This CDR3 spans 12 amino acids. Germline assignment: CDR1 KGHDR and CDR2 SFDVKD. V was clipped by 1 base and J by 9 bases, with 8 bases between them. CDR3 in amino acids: CATSDLNRAQYF. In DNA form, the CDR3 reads TGTGCCACCAGTGATTTAAACAGAGCCCAGTACTTC.

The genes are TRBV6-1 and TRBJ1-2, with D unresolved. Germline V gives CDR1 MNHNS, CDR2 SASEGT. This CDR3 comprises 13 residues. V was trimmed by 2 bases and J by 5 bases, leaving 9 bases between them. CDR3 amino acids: CASSEIRKYGYTF. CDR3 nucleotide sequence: TGTGCCAGCAGTGAAATCAGGAAATATGGCTACACCTTC.

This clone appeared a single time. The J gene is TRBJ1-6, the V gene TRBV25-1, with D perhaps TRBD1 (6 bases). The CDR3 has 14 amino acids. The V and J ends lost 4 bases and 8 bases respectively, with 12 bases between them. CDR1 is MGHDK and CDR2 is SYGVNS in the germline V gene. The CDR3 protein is CASSVGGGDSPLHF. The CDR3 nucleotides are TGTGCCAGCAGTGTTGGGGGGGGCGATTCACCCCTCCACTTT.

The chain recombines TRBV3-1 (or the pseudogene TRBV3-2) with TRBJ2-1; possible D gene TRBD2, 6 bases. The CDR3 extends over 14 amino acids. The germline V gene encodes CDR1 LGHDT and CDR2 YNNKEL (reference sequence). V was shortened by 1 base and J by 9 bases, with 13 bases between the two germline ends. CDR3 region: CASSQVGGLSEQFF. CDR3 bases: TGTGCCAGCAGCCAAGTCGGGGGATTAAGTGAGCAGTTCTTC.

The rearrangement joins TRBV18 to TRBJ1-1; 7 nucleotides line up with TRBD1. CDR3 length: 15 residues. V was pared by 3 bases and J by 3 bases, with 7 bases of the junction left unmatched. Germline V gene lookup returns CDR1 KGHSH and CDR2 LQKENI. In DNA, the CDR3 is TGTGCCAGCTCACCCTTGACAGGGCCGGACACTGAAGCTTTCTTT. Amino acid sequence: CASSPLTGPDTEAFF.

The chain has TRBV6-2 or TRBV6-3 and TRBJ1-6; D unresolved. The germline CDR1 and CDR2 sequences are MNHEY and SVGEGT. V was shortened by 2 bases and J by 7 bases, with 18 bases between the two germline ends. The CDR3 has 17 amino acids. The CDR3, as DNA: TGTGCCAGCAGTTACCCCGGGTCTGGCCGGAGAAATTCACCCCTCCACTTT. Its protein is CASSYPGSGRRNSPLHF.

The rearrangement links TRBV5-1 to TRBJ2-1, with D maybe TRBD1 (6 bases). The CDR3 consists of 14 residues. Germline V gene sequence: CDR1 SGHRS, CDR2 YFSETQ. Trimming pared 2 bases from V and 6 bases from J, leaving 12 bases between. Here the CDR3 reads CASSLPTQGNEQFF. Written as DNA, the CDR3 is TGCGCCAGCAGCTTACCGACACAGGGCAATGAGCAGTTCTTC. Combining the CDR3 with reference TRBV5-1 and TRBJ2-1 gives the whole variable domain KAGVTQTPRYLIKTRGQQVTLSCSPISGHRSVSWYQQTPGQGLQFLFEYFSETQRNKGNFPGRFSGRQFSNSRSEMNVSTLELGDSALYLCASSLPTQGNEQFFGPGTRLTVL.

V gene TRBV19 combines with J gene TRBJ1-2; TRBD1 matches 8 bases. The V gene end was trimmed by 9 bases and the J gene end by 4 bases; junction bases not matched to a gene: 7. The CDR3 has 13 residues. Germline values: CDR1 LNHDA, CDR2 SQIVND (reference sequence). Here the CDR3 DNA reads TGTGCCAGCTTACAGGGGGTGTTCTATGGCTACACCTTC. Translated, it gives CASLQGVFYGYTF.

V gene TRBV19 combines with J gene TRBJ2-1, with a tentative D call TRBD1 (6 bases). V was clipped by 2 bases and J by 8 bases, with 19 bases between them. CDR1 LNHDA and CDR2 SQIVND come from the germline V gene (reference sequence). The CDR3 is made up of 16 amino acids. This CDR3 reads CASSISRGNGGHEQFF. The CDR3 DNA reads TGTGCCAGTAGTATATCCAGGGGAAATGGTGGTCATGAGCAGTTCTTC. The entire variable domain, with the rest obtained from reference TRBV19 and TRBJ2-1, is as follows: DGGITQSPKYLFRKEGQNVTLSCEQNLNHDAMYWYRQDPGQGLRLIYYSQIVNDFQKGDIAEGYSVSREKKESFPLTVTSAQKNPTAFYLCASSISRGNGGHEQFFGPGTRLTVL.

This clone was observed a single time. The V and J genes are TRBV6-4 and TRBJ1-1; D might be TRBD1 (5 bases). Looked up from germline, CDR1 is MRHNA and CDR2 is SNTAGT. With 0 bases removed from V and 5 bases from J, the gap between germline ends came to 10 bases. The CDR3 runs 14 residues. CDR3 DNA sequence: TGTGCCAGCAGTGACTCCCCGGGGGTTACTGAAGCTTTCTTT. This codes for CASSDSPGVTEAFF.

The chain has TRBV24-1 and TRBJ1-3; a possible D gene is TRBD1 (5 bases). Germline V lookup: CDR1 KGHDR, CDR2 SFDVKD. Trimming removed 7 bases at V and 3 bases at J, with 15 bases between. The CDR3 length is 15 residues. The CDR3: CATRDDSSSGNTIYF. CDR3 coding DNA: TGTGCCACCAGGGACGACAGTTCAAGTGGAAACACCATATATTTT.

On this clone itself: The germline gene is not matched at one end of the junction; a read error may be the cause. CDR3 coding DNA: TGTGCCAGCAGCTTGGTGGGGGGGCAGAGGACTGAAGCTTTCTTT. Translated: CASSLVGGQRTEAFF. V usage is TRBV5-1 and J usage is TRBJ1-1; possible D gene TRBD1, 6 bases. Germline lookup yields CDR1 SGHRS and CDR2 YFSETQ. The CDR3 runs 15 residues.

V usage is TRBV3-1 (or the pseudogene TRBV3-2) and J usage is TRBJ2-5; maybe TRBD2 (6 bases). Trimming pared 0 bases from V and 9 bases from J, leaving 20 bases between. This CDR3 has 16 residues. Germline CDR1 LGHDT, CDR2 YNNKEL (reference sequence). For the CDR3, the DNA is TGTGCCAGCAGCCAAGAGCTGGGGATGGCGGGGAAGGCCCAGTACTTC. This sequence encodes CASSQELGMAGKAQYF.

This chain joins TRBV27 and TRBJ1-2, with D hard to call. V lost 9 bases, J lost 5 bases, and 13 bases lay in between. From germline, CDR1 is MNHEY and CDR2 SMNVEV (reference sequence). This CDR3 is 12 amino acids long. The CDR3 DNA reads TGTGCCAGAATAAACCTGAGATATGGCTACACCTTC. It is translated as CARINLRYGYTF.

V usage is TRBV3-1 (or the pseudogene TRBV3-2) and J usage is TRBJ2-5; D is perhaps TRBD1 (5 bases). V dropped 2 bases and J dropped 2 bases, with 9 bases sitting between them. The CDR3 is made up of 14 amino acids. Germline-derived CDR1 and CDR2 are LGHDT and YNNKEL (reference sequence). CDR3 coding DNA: TGTGCCAGCAGCCAATCGACAGCTCAAGAGACCCAGTACTTC. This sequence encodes CASSQSTAQETQYF.

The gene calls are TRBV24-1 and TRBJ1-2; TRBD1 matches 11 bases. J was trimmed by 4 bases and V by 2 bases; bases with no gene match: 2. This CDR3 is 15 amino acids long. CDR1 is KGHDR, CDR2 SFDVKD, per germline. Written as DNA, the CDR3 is TGTGCCACCAGTGATTGGACAGGGGGCGGCTATGGCTACACCTTC. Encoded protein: CATSDWTGGGYGYTF.

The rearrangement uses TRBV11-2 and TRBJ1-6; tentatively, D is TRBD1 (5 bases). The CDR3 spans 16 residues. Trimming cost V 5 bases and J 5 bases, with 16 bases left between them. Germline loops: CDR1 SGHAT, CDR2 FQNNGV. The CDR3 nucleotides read TGTGCCAGCAGCCAGCTGAGGCAGGGCGATAATTCACCCCTCCACTTT. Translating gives CASSQLRQGDNSPLHF. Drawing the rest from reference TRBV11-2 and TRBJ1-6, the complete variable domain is EAGVAQSPRYKIIEKRQSVAFWCNPISGHATLYWYQQILGQGPKLLIQFQNNGVVDDSQLPKDRFSAERLKGVDSTLKIQPAKLEDSAVYLCASSQLRQGDNSPLHFGNGTRLTVT.

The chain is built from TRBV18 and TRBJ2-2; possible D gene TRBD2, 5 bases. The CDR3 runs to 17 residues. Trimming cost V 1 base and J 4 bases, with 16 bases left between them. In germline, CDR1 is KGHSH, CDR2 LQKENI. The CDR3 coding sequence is TGTGCCAGCTCACCACTCCAAACGGCAGGAGGCACCGGGGAGCTGTTTTTT. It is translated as CASSPLQTAGGTGELFF.

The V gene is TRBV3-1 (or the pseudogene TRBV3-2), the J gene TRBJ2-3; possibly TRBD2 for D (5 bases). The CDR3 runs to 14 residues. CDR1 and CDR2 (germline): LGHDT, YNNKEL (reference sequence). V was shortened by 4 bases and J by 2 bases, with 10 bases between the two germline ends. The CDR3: CASSPPGSTDTQYF. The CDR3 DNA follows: TGTGCCAGCAGCCCCCCGGGGTCCACAGATACGCAGTATTTT.

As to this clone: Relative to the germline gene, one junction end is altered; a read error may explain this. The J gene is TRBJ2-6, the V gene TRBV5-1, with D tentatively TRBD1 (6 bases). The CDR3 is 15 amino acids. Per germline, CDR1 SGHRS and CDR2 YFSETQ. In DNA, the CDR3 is TGTGCCAGCAGAGCAGGGGTCCCTGGGGCCAACGTCCTGACTTTC. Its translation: CASRAGVPGANVLTF.

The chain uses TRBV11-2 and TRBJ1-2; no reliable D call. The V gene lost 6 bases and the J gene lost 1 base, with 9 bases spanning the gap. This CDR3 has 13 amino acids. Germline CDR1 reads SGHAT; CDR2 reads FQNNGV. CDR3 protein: CASSRGLNYGYTF. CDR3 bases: TGTGCCAGCAGTCGCGGGCTTAACTATGGCTACACCTTC. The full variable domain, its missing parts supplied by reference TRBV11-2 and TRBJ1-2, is EAGVAQSPRYKIIEKRQSVAFWCNPISGHATLYWYQQILGQGPKLLIQFQNNGVVDDSQLPKDRFSAERLKGVDSTLKIQPAKLEDSAVYLCASSRGLNYGYTFGSGTRLTVV.

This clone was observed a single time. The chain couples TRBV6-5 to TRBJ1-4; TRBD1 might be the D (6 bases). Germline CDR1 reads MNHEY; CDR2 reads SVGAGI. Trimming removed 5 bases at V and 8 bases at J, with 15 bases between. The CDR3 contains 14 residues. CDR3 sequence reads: CASSQRGSWEKLFF. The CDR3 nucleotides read TGTGCCAGCAGTCAAAGGGGGTCGTGGGAAAAACTGTTTTTT.

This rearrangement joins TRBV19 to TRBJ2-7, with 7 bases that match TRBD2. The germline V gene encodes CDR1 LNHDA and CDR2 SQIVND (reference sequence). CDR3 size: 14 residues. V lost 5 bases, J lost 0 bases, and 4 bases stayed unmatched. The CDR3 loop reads CASSATSDSYEQYV. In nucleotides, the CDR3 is TGTGCCAGTAGTGCCACTAGCGACTCCTACGAGCAGTACGTC.

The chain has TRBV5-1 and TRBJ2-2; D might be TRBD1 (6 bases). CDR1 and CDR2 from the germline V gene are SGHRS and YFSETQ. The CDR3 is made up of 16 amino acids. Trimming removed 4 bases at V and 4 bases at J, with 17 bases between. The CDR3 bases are TGCGCCAGCAGCGGACGCGGACAGTCGGGCACCGGGGAGCTGTTTTTT. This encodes CASSGRGQSGTGELFF.